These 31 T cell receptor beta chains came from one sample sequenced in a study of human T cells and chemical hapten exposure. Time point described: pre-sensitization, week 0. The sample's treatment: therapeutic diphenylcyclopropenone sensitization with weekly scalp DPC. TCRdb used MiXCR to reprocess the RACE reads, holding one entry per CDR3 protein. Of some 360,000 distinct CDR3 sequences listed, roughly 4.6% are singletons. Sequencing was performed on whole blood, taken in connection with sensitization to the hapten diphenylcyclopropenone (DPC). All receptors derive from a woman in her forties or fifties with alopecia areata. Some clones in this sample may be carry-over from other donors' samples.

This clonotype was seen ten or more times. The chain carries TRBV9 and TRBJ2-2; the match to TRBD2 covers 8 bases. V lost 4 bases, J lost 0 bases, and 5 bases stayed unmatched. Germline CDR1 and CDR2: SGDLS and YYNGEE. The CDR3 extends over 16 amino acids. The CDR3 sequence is CASSFSSGSNTGELFF. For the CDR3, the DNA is TGTGCCAGCAGCTTCTCTAGCGGGTCGAACACCGGGGAGCTGTTTTTT.

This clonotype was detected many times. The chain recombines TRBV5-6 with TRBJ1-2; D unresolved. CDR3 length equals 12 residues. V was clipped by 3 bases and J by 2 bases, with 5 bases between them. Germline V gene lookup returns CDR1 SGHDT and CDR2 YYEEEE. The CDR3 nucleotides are TGTGCCAGCAGCTCTGAAAACTATGGCTACACCTTC. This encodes CASSSENYGYTF.

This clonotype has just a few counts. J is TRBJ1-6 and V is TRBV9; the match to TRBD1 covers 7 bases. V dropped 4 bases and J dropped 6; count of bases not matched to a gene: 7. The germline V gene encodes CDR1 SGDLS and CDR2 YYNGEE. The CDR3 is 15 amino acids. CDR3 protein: CASSRHGDSNSPLHF. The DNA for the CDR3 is TGTGCCAGCAGCCGCCATGGGGACAGTAATTCACCCCTCCACTTT.

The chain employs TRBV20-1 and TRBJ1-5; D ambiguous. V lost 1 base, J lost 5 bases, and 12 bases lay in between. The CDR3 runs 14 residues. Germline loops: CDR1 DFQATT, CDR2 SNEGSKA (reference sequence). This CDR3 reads CSARGGVGYQPQHF. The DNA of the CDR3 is TGCAGTGCTAGAGGCGGCGTGGGATATCAGCCCCAGCATTTT.

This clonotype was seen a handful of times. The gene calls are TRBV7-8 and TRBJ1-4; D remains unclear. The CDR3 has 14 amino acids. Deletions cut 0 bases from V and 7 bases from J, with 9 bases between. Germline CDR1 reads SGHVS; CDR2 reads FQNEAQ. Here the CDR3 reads CASSLAGFGEKLFF. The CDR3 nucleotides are TGTGCCAGCAGCTTAGCAGGGTTTGGTGAAAAACTGTTTTTT.

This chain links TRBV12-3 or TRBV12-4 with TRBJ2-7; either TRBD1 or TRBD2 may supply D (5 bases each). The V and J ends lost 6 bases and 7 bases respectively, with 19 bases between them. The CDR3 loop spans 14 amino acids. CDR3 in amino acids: CASRPGTPGGEQYF. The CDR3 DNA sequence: TGTGCCAGCAGACCCGGGACCCCCGGCGGGGAGCAGTACTTC.

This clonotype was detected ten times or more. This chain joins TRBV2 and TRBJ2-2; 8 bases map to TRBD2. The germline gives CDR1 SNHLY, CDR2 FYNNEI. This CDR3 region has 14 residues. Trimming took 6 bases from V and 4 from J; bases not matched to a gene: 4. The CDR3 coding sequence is TGTGCCAGCAGGCGGGGGGAGCGCACCGGGGAGCTGTTTTTT. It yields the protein CASRRGERTGELFF.

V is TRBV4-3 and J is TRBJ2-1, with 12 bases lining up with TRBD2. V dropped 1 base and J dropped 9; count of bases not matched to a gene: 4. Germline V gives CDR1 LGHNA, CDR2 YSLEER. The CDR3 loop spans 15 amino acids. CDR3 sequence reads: CASSQGLAGGFEQFF. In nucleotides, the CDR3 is TGCGCCAGCAGCCAAGGGCTAGCGGGAGGGTTTGAGCAGTTCTTC.

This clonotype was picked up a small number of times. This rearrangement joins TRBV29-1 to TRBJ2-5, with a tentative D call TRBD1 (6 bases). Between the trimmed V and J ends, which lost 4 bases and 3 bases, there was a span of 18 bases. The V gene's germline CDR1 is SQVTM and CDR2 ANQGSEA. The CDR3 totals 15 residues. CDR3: CSVGPSGGAKETQYF. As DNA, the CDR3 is TGCAGCGTTGGTCCCAGTGGGGGCGCGAAAGAGACCCAGTACTTC.

CDR3 bases: TGTGCCAGCTCACCCCCTTTGCGGACAGGGGTCAACGAGCAGTACTTC. Residues: CASSPPLRTGVNEQYF. The V call is TRBV18, the J call TRBJ2-7; TRBD1 matches 9 bases. The V segment lost 3 bases and the J segment 5 bases; nucleotides outside the gene matches: 11. This CDR3 spans 16 amino acids. Germline V gene data show CDR1 as KGHSH and CDR2 as LQKENI.

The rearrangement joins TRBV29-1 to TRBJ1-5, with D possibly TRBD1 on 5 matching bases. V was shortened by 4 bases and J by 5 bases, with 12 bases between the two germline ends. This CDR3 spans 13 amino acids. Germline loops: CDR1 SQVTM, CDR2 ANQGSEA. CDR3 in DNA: TGCAGCGTTGGGGCTGGGGGGGATCAGCCCCAGCATTTT. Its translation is CSVGAGGDQPQHF.

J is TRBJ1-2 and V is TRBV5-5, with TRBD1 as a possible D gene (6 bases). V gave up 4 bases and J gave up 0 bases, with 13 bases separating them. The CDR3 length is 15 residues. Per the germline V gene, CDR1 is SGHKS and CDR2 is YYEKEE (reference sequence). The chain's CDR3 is CASSTWTASNYGYTF. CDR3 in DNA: TGTGCCAGCAGCACCTGGACAGCCTCTAACTATGGCTACACCTTC.

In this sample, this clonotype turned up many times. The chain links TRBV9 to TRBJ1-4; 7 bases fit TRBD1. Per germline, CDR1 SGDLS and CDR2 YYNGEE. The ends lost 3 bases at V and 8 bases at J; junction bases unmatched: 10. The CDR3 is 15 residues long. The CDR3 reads CASSGEQGLGEKLFF. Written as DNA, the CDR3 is TGTGCCAGCAGCGGAGAACAGGGGCTTGGAGAAAAACTGTTTTTT.

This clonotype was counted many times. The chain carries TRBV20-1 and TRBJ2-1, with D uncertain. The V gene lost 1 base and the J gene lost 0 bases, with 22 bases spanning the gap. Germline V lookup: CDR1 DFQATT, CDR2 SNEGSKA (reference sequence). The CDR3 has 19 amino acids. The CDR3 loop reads CSARAESPGRERSYNEQFF. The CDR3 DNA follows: TGCAGTGCTAGAGCAGAGTCCCCGGGCCGAGAACGCTCCTACAATGAGCAGTTCTTC.

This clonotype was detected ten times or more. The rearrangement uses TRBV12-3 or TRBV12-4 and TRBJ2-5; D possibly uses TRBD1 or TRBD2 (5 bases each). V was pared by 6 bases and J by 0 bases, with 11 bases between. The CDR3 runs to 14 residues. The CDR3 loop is CASSLGEYQETQYF. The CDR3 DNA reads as TGTGCCAGCAGCTTGGGGGAGTACCAAGAGACCCAGTACTTC.

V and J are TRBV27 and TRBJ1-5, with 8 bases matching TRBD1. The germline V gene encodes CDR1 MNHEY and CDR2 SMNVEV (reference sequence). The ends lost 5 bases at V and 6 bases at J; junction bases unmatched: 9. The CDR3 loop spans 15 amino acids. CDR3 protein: CASSPYQGAPQPQHF. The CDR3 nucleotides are TGTGCCAGCAGTCCATATCAGGGGGCCCCTCAGCCCCAGCATTTT.

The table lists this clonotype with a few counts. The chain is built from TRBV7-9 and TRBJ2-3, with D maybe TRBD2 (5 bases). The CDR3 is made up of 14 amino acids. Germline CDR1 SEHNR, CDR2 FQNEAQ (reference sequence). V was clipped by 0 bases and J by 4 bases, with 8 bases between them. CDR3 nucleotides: TGTGCCAGCAGCTTAGCGGGAGAAGCAGATACGCAGTATTTT. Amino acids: CASSLAGEADTQYF.

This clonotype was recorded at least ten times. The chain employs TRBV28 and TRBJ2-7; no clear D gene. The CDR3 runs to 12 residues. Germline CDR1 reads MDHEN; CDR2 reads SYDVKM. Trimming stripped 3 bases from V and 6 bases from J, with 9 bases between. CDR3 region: CASSFSLSEQYF. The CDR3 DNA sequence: TGTGCCAGCAGTTTTAGTTTGAGCGAGCAGTACTTC.

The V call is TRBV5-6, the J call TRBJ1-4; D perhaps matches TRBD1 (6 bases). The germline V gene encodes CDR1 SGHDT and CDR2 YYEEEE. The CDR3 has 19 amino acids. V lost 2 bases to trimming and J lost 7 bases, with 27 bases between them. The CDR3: CASSFRSSYDRRVGEKLFF. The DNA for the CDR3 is TGTGCCAGCAGCTTCCGATCGTCCTACGACAGGCGAGTGGGTGAAAAACTGTTTTTT.

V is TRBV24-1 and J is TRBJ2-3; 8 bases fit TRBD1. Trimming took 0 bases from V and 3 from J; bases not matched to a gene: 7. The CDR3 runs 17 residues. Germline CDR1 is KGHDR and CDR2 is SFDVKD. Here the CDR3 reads CATSDLLLDRATDTQYF. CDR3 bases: TGTGCCACCAGTGATTTGCTTTTGGACAGGGCGACAGATACGCAGTATTTT.

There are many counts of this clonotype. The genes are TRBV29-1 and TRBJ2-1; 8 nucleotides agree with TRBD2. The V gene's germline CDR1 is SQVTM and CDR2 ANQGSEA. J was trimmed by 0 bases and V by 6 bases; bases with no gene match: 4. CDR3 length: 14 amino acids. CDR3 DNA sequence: TGCAGCGTAGTGAGCGGGGGCTCCTACAATGAGCAGTTCTTC. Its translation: CSVVSGGSYNEQFF.

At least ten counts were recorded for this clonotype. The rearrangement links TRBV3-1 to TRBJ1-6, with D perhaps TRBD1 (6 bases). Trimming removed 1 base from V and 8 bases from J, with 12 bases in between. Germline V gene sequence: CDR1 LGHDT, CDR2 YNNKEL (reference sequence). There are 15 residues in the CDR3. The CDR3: CASSQVGGGDSPLHF. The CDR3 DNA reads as TGTGCCAGCAGCCAAGTCGGAGGGGGGGATTCACCCCTCCACTTT.

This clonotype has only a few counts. Here the CDR3 reads CSVSTGPWTEAFF. The CDR3 nucleotides are TGCAGCGTCTCGACAGGGCCGTGGACTGAAGCTTTCTTT. The chain combines TRBV29-1 with TRBJ1-1; 7 bases are shared with TRBD1. Losses at the gene ends were 6 bases for V and 5 bases for J; bases not matched to a gene: 9. This CDR3 comprises 13 residues. CDR1 and CDR2 from the germline V gene are SQVTM and ANQGSEA.

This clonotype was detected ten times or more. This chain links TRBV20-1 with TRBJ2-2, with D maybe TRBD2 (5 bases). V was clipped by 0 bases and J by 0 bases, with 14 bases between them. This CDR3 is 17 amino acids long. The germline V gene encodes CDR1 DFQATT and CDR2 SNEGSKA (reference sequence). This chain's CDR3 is CSARDASPSTNTGELFF. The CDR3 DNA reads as TGCAGTGCTAGAGATGCTAGCCCCTCGACGAACACCGGGGAGCTGTTTTTT.

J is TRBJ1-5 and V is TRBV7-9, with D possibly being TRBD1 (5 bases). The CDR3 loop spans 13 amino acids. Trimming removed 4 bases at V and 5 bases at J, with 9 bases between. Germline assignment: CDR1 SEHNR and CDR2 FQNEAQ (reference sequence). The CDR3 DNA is TGTGCCAGCAGCTCCAGGGAGGATCAGCCCCAGCATTTT. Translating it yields CASSSREDQPQHF. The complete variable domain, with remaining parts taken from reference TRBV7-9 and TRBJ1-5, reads DTGVSQNPRHKITKRGQNVTFRCDPISEHNRLYWYRQTLGQGPEFLTYFQNEAQLEKSRLLSDRFSAERPKGSFSTLEIQRTEQGDSAMYLCASSSREDQPQHFGDGTRLSIL.

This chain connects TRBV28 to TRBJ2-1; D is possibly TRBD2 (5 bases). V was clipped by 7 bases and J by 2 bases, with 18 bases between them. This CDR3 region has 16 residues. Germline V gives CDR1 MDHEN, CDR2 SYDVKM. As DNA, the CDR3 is TGTGCCAGCACGCCCTTCGGGGAGTTGGCCTACAATGAGCAGTTCTTC. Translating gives CASTPFGELAYNEQFF. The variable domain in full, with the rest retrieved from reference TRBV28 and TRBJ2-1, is DVKVTQSSRYLVKRTGEKVFLECVQDMDHENMFWYRQDPGLGLRLIYFSYDVKMKEKGDIPEGYSVSREKKERFSLILESASTNQTSMYLCASTPFGELAYNEQFFGPGTRLTVL.

CDR3 sequence: CASTLPTSGEPDETQYF. CDR3 coding DNA: TGTGCCAGCACCCTACCGACTAGCGGAGAACCGGACGAGACCCAGTACTTC. The chain is built from TRBV6-2 or TRBV6-3 and TRBJ2-5, with 9 bases identical to TRBD2. Per the germline V gene, CDR1 is MNHEY and CDR2 is SVGEGT. The trim removed 7 bases at V and 5 bases at J, leaving 17 bases unmatched. The CDR3 sequence is 17 residues long.

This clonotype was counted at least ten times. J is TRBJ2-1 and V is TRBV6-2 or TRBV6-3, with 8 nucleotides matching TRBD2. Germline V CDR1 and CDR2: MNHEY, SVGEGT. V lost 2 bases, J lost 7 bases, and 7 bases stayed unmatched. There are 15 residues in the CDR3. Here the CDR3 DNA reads TGTGCCAGCAGTTACGGAGCGGGAGCTAGGAATGAGCAGTTCTTC. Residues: CASSYGAGARNEQFF.

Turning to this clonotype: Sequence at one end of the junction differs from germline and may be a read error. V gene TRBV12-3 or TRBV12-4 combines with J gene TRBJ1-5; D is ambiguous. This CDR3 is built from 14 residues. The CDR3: CATSSGPTNQPQHF. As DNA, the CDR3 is TGTGCCACCAGTTCAGGACCGACCAATCAGCCCCAGCATTTT.

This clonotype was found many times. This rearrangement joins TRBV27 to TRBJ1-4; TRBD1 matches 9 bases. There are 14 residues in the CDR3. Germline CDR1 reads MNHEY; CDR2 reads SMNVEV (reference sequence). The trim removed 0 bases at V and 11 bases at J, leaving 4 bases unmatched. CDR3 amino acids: CASSLSTGGGKLFF. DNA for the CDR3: TGTGCCAGCAGTTTATCCACAGGGGGCGGGAAACTGTTTTTT. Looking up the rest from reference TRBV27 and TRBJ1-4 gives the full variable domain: EAQVTQNPRYLITVTGKKLTVTCSQNMNHEYMSWYRQDPGLGLRQIYYSMNVEVTDKGDVPEGYKVSRKEKRNFPLILESPSPNQTSLYFCASSLSTGGGKLFFGSGTQLSVL.

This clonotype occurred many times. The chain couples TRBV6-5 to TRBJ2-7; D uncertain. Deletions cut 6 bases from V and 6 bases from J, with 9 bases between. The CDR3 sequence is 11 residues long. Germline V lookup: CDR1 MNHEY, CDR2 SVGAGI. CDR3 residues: CASSPIVEQYF. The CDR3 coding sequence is TGTGCCAGCAGCCCTATCGTCGAGCAGTACTTC.